A selection of T cell receptor beta chains follows, all from one sample in a study of human T cells and chemical hapten exposure. MiXCR, applied by TCRdb to the RACE reads, yields one record per CDR3 protein. The repertoire holds roughly 200,000 distinct CDR3 sequences, with about 22% as singletons. The sequencing here drew on whole blood, taken in connection with sensitization to the hapten diphenylcyclopropenone (DPC). Source of these receptors: a woman between 40 and 50 years old with alopecia areata. Some clones in this sample may be carry-over from other donors' samples. Both conserved end residues are part of each CDR3. D genes are given only for firm matches. Not every row has a clone size; where given, it reads once, few, many or a size class.

j_call d_call v_call clone_size cdr3_nt cdr3_aa
TRBJ1-5 . TRBV7-9 . TGTGCCAGCAGCTTAGATCAGGGGAGCAATCAGCCCCAGCATTTT CASSLDQGSNQPQHF
TRBJ2-1 TRBD2 TRBV2 . TGTGCCAGCAGTGAATTTACCCCGACTAGCGGGATGAATGAGCAGTTCTTC CASSEFTPTSGMNEQFF
TRBJ1-1 . TRBV18 . TGTGCCAGCTCACCCAACGAGAACACTGAAGCTTTCTTT CASSPNENTEAFF
TRBJ1-2 . TRBV7-2 . TGTGCCAGCAGCTTAAGGAGGGCCGCTGGCTACACCTTC CASSLRRAAGYTF
TRBJ2-1 . TRBV27 few TGTGCCAGCCACACAGGCTCCTACAATGAGCAGTTCTTC CASHTGSYNEQFF
TRBJ1-2 . TRBV6-1 . TGTGCCAGCATTGAGTCAGCCTCTTTTGGCTACACCTTC CASIESASFGYTF
TRBJ2-2 . TRBV2 . TGTGCCAGCAGTGGTATTCGCACCAGGGAGCTGTTTTTT CASSGIRTRELFF
TRBJ2-2 . TRBV6-2/TRBV6-3 . TGTGCCAGCAGCCCTGACAGGACGACCGGGGAGCTGTTTTTT CASSPDRTTGELFF
TRBJ1-4 . TRBV10-3 . TGTGCCATCAGTGAAAGAGCTGGTGAAAAACTGTTTTTT CAISERAGEKLFF
TRBJ1-4 . TRBV4-3 many TGCGCCAGCAGCCAAGAAGGGGCAGGGACTAATGAAAAACTGTTTTTT CASSQEGAGTNEKLFF
TRBJ2-3 . TRBV10-3 few TGTGCCACCCAAAATTTACAGGGAACAGATACGCAGTATTTT CATQNLQGTDTQYF
TRBJ2-3 . TRBV5-6 . TGTGCCAGCAGCCCCCCTACTAGCACAGATACGCAGTATTTT CASSPPTSTDTQYF
TRBJ2-1 . TRBV10-2 . TGCGCCAGCAGTGAATCAGAGTACAATGAGCAGTTCTTC CASSESEYNEQFF
TRBJ2-6 TRBD1 TRBV28 . TGTGCCAGCAGTCCCATACAGGGGGCTGAAGGGGCCAACGTCCTGACTTTC CASSPIQGAEGANVLTF
TRBJ2-1 . TRBV6-5 . TGTGCCAGCAGCCGACACACAGGGCTCTCCTACAATGAGCAGTTCTTC CASSRHTGLSYNEQFF
TRBJ2-7 . TRBV4-1 . TGCGCCAGCAGCCAAGACCCAGGGGCTTACTACGAGCAGTACTTC CASSQDPGAYYEQYF
TRBJ1-3 . TRBV4-1 . TGCGCCAGCAGCCAAGGACCATGGGACGCCGTCTCTGGAAACACCATATATTTT CASSQGPWDAVSGNTIYF
TRBJ1-2 . TRBV20-1 . TGCAGTGCTAGAGACTCTCGGAGTAACTATGGCTACACCTTC CSARDSRSNYGYTF
TRBJ2-7 TRBD2 TRBV7-9 . TGTGCCAGCAGCCCTAGCGGACCTTACGAGCAGTACTTC CASSPSGPYEQYF
TRBJ2-3 . TRBV10-3 few TGTGCCATCAGTGACATCTCTAGCGCTTCCGGCACAGATACGCAGTATTTT CAISDISSASGTDTQYF
TRBJ2-2 . TRBV24-1 few TGTGCCACCAGTGATCGAGGGGGAACCGGGGAGCTGTTTTTT CATSDRGGTGELFF
TRBJ2-1 . TRBV4-3 . TGCGCCAGCAGCCAAAACCCACGCGCCTCCAATGAGCAGTTCTTC CASSQNPRASNEQFF
TRBJ1-1 . TRBV28 many TGTGCCAGCACCCGGTCGGGGAACACTGAAGCTTTCTTT CASTRSGNTEAFF
TRBJ2-6 . TRBV4-1 few TGCGCCAGCAGCCAAGGGACTAATCCCTACTCTGGGGCCAACGTCCTGACTTTC CASSQGTNPYSGANVLTF
TRBJ2-1 TRBD2 TRBV6-5 few TGTGCCAGCAGAGGGGCGGGAGGGCCGTCCGAGCAGTTCTTC CASRGAGGPSEQFF
TRBJ1-1 . TRBV18 . TGTGCCAGCTCACCGATGGCCGGGAGGACTTTCTTT CASSPMAGRTFF
TRBJ2-1 . TRBV5-6 . TGTGCCAGCAGCTTGGCCCTCGCTAGTGAGCAGTTCTTC CASSLALASEQFF
TRBJ1-1 . TRBV5-1 . TGCGCCAGCAGCCCTGAGGGGATCCCGAACACTGAAGCTTTCTTT CASSPEGIPNTEAFF
TRBJ2-7 TRBD1 TRBV28 . TGTGCCAGCACTGAGACAGGGTGGGCCTACGAGCAGTACTTC CASTETGWAYEQYF
TRBJ2-1 TRBD2 TRBV7-2 few TGTGCCAGCAGCTTGACTAGCGGGAGCAGTGAGCAGTTCTTC CASSLTSGSSEQFF
TRBJ2-1 TRBD1 TRBV6-6 few TGTGCCAGCAGTTACCCGGGACAGGGGGCGCGATATGAGCAGTTCTTC CASSYPGQGARYEQFF
TRBJ2-7 TRBD1 TRBV12-3/TRBV12-4 few TGTGCCAGCAGTTGGACAGGGGAGGCCGAGCAGTACTTC CASSWTGEAEQYF
TRBJ2-7 . TRBV28 . TGTGCCAGCAGTGACAACGGGGTTGCCTACGAGCAGTACTTC CASSDNGVAYEQYF
TRBJ2-3 . TRBV27 few TGTGCCAGCAGTCCTCGACCTTTAATTCTACTAGCCGCCACAGATACGCAGTATTTT CASSPRPLILLAATDTQYF